Below, 15 T cell receptor beta chains from the same sample are listed, as sequenced in a study of blood T cell repertoires in COVID-19. Profiling relied on immunoSEQ multiplex PCR, and the TCRdb table lists in-frame clones only, not all of them. The table includes 12,000 to 15,000 clones, approximately 87% detected once. Material for sequencing was peripheral blood. The receptor source for this set is a human donor in a cohort sampled during active COVID-19.

J is TRBJ2-3 and V is TRBV7-6; TRBD2 agrees at 11 bases. V lost 8 bases to trimming and J lost 6 bases; unmatched junction nucleotides: 10. Germline CDR1 and CDR2: SGHVS and FNYEAQ. This CDR3 comprises 15 residues. CDR3 loop: CASHYTSGRWDTQYF. CDR3 coding DNA: TGTGCCAGCCACTATACTAGCGGGAGATGGGATACGCAGTATTTT.

The rearrangement links TRBV24-1 to TRBJ1-1; TRBD1 matches at 8 bases. Germline values: CDR1 KGHDR, CDR2 SFDVKD. Trimming at V came to 12 bases and at J to 5 bases, leaving 10 bases not matched to a gene. CDR3 length equals 13 residues. CDR3 bases: TGTGCCGAGCTTCACAGGGGGGAAACTGAAGCTTTCTTT. Encoded protein: CAELHRGETEAFF.

The chain combines TRBV5-1 with TRBJ2-5; 7 nucleotides match TRBD2. This CDR3 region has 16 residues. The germline CDR1 and CDR2 sequences are SGHRS and YFSETQ. V trimming: 6 bases; J trimming: 5 bases; junction bases outside the gene matches: 16. CDR3 loop: CASTKGGRTGLETQYF. The CDR3 nucleotides read TGCGCCAGCACTAAAGGCGGGAGAACGGGACTGGAGACCCAGTACTTC.

The chain employs TRBV20-1 and TRBJ2-7; perhaps TRBD2 as D (6 bases). The ends were cut back, 3 bases at V and 3 bases at J, with 15 bases in the middle. The germline V gene has CDR1 DFQATT and CDR2 SNEGSKA (reference sequence). The CDR3 loop spans 14 amino acids. This CDR3 reads CSASRSSDFYEQYF. The CDR3 DNA sequence: TGCAGTGCTAGTAGGTCTAGCGATTTCTACGAGCAGTACTTC.

This chain uses TRBV6-5 with TRBJ1-1; TRBD1 is a possible D gene (5 bases). CDR1 and CDR2 (germline): MNHEY, SVGAGI. The germline V and J ends were trimmed by 2 bases and 1 base, with 14 bases remaining between them. The CDR3 length is 16 residues. The CDR3 DNA reads as TGTGCCAGCAGTTACGGAGCGTACAGGCGGAACACTGAAGCTTTCTTT. The encoded protein is CASSYGAYRRNTEAFF.

The chain couples TRBV3-1 (or the pseudogene TRBV3-2) to TRBJ2-5; perhaps TRBD1 as D (6 bases). V shed 9 bases and J shed 4 bases, with 27 bases lying between them. The CDR3 contains 17 residues. Germline CDR1 LGHDT, CDR2 YNNKEL (reference sequence). The CDR3 spells CARLRVGRGRRLETQYF. The DNA for the CDR3 is TGTGCCAGGTTAAGGGTTGGCAGGGGTCGCAGATTAGAGACCCAGTACTTC.

The gene calls are TRBV27 and TRBJ2-7; perhaps TRBD2 as D (6 bases). Trimming took off 1 base at V and 6 bases at J, with 13 bases between the two ends. The CDR3 covers 14 residues. Germline CDR1 is MNHEY and CDR2 is SMNVEV (reference sequence). The DNA for the CDR3 is TGTGCCAGCAGTTTATATTCGGACGGGGGCGAGCAGTACTTC. Protein product: CASSLYSDGGEQYF.

This chain links TRBV4-3 with TRBJ1-1; D might be TRBD1 (5 bases). Per germline, CDR1 LGHNA and CDR2 YSLEER. V was trimmed by 4 bases and J by 5 bases, leaving 14 bases between them. The CDR3 has 14 amino acids. The CDR3 loop is CASSLRVGGTEAFF. The CDR3 DNA reads as TGCGCCAGCAGCCTTAGGGTGGGGGGGACTGAAGCTTTCTTT.

V usage is TRBV6-5 and J usage is TRBJ2-2; TRBD2 agrees at 9 bases. Germline CDR1 is MNHEY and CDR2 is SVGAGI. V was pared by 2 bases and J by 4 bases, with 5 bases of the junction left unmatched. This CDR3 contains 16 residues. CDR3 in amino acids: CASSYDSGGFTGELFF. The CDR3 DNA sequence: TGTGCCAGCAGTTACGATAGCGGGGGCTTCACCGGGGAGCTGTTTTTT.

The rearrangement joins TRBV10-3 to TRBJ1-2; 8 positions agree with TRBD1. Trimming took 6 bases from V and 7 from J; bases not matched to a gene: 7. The CDR3 extends over 13 amino acids. Germline V gene data show CDR1 as ENHRY and CDR2 as SYGVKD. The CDR3 region is CAIRQGEVRGYTF. CDR3 DNA: TGTGCCATCAGACAGGGGGAAGTTCGTGGCTACACCTTC.

V gene TRBV5-1 combines with J gene TRBJ2-3; D might be TRBD2 (5 bases). The V end was cut by 1 base, the J end by 5 bases, with 11 bases between. This CDR3 is built from 14 residues. CDR1 and CDR2 (germline): SGHRS, YFSETQ. DNA of the CDR3: TGCGCCAGCAGCTTGAGGGTCAGCGGAGATACGCAGTATTTT. This codes for CASSLRVSGDTQYF.

This chain connects TRBV3-1 (or the pseudogene TRBV3-2) to TRBJ1-2, with 8 bases aligning to TRBD1. Germline CDR1 reads LGHDT; CDR2 reads YNNKEL (reference sequence). With V trimmed by 4 bases and J by 5 bases, 6 bases remained unmatched. This CDR3 has 14 residues. CDR3 protein: CASSPQGERYGYTF. The CDR3 DNA follows: TGTGCCAGCAGCCCACAGGGGGAGAGGTATGGCTACACCTTC.

The J gene is TRBJ2-1, the V gene TRBV28, with 11 bases identical to TRBD2. Germline trimming cut 10 bases from V and 4 bases from J; bases unmatched to any gene: 6. Per germline, CDR1 MDHEN and CDR2 SYDVKM. The CDR3 runs 14 residues. In nucleotides, the CDR3 is TGTGCCACTCTAACTAGCGGGAGTTACAATGAGCAGTTCTTC. This sequence encodes CATLTSGSYNEQFF.

The chain is built from TRBV4-1 and TRBJ1-5; D not resolved. Trimming left V 1 base short and J 6 bases short, with 19 bases between. The CDR3 covers 17 residues. The V gene's germline CDR1 is MGHRA and CDR2 YSYEKL. This CDR3 reads CASSQGYTDTFSQPQHF. In nucleotides, the CDR3 is TGCGCCAGCAGCCAAGGGTACACAGACACCTTCAGTCAGCCCCAGCATTTT.

V is TRBV7-6 and J is TRBJ2-1, with 15 bases lining up with TRBD2. The germline gives CDR1 SGHVS, CDR2 FNYEAQ. CDR3 length: 21 amino acids. Trimming at V came to 5 bases and at J to 0 bases, leaving 14 bases not matched to a gene. The CDR3 protein is CASSIRTTGLAGGYSYNEQFF. As DNA, the CDR3 is TGTGCCAGCAGCATTAGAACTACGGGACTAGCGGGGGGATACTCCTACAATGAGCAGTTCTTC. The whole variable domain, filled in from reference TRBV7-6 and TRBJ2-1, reads GAGVSQSPRYKVTKRGQDVALRCDPISGHVSLYWYRQALGQGPEFLTYFNYEAQQDKSGLPNDRFSAERPEGSISTLTIQRTEQRDSAMYRCASSIRTTGLAGGYSYNEQFFGPGTRLTVL.